These 26 T cell receptor beta chains were sequenced from one sample in a study of T cell repertoires in cytomegalovirus infection. Each CDR3 protein gets one entry after TCRdb re-called the reads with MiXCR. The repertoire holds some 150,000 distinct CDR3 sequences, with around 20% as singletons. The sequenced material came from PBMCs. These receptors were obtained from a human donor in good health (CMV status not recorded). Some clones in this sample may be carry-over from other donors' samples.

This clonotype was detected only a few times. The chain uses TRBV28 and TRBJ2-5, with TRBD2 matching over 7 bases. Germline loops: CDR1 MDHEN, CDR2 SYDVKM. The V gene end was trimmed by 6 bases and the J gene end by 1 base; junction bases not matched to a gene: 8. The CDR3 length is 15 residues. DNA for the CDR3: TGTGCCAGCAGGCTCAGCGGGACTCTCCAAGAGACCCAGTACTTC. Encoded protein: CASRLSGTLQETQYF.

This clonotype was counted only a few times. The chain joins TRBV28 to TRBJ2-6; D is undetermined. Germline CDR1 is MDHEN and CDR2 is SYDVKM. V was shortened by 6 bases and J by 1 base, with 10 bases between the two germline ends. CDR3 length: 15 amino acids. As DNA, the CDR3 is TGTGCCAGCAGGACTGCCGGTTCTGGGGCCAACGTCCTGACTTTC. Protein product: CASRTAGSGANVLTF.

This clonotype turned up a few times. The J gene is TRBJ2-1, the V gene TRBV6-2 or TRBV6-3; TRBD2 matches 9 bases. V trimming: 8 bases; J trimming: 7 bases; junction bases outside the gene matches: 6. Germline lookup yields CDR1 MNHEY and CDR2 SVGEGT. The CDR3 is made up of 13 amino acids. The CDR3 loop reads CASSNLAGNEQFF. In nucleotides, the CDR3 is TGTGCCAGCTCCAATCTAGCGGGAAATGAGCAGTTCTTC.

The chain is built from TRBV15 and TRBJ2-1; a possible D gene is TRBD1 (5 bases). The CDR3 runs to 15 residues. Germline CDR1 and CDR2: LNHNV and YYDKDF (reference sequence). The ends were cut back, 5 bases at V and 6 bases at J, with 17 bases in the middle. The DNA of the CDR3 is TGTGCCACCAGCGGAACTATGGCAGGGCGCAATGAGCAGTTCTTC. Translating it yields CATSGTMAGRNEQFF.

This clonotype was seen only a few times. The chain recombines TRBV29-1 with TRBJ2-2; D remains ambiguous. Germline CDR1 reads SQVTM; CDR2 reads ANQGSEA. Deletions cut 6 bases from V and 1 base from J, with 9 bases between. This CDR3 is 13 amino acids long. The CDR3 here is CSVLWGNTGELFF. The CDR3 DNA follows: TGCAGCGTCTTGTGGGGGAACACCGGGGAGCTGTTTTTT.

This clonotype was detected only a few times. The genes are TRBV27 and TRBJ2-5, with D hard to call. From germline, CDR1 is MNHEY and CDR2 SMNVEV (reference sequence). V was pared by 2 bases and J by 4 bases, with 5 bases between. The CDR3 loop spans 12 amino acids. The CDR3: CASSLNGETQYF. CDR3 coding DNA: TGTGCCAGCAGTTTAAATGGAGAGACCCAGTACTTC.

This clonotype turned up a few times. V gene TRBV7-2 combines with J gene TRBJ2-1; 11 nucleotides agree with TRBD2. V lost 5 bases and J lost 0; bases outside the gene matches: 6. The CDR3 consists of 17 residues. Germline CDR1 SGHTA, CDR2 FQGNSA. For the CDR3, the DNA is TGTGCCAGCAGCCCTACTACTAGCGGGGGCTCCTACAATGAGCAGTTCTTC. It yields the protein CASSPTTSGGSYNEQFF.

The chain carries TRBV28 and TRBJ2-5; D call uncertain. V lost 6 bases and J lost 9, with 20 bases in between. Per germline, CDR1 MDHEN and CDR2 SYDVKM. The CDR3 runs to 14 residues. The CDR3 reads CASSPRETRRAQYF. The CDR3 DNA follows: TGTGCCAGCAGCCCACGAGAGACTCGTCGAGCCCAGTACTTC.

The V call is TRBV3-1, the J call TRBJ2-5; 13 nucleotides line up with TRBD2. The V gene end was trimmed by 3 bases and the J gene end by 1 base; junction bases not matched to a gene: 8. Germline V gene data show CDR1 as LGHDT and CDR2 as YNNKEL (reference sequence). The CDR3 length is 18 residues. The CDR3 sequence: CASSQWGLAGRAQETQYF. CDR3 DNA: TGTGCCAGCAGCCAGTGGGGACTAGCGGGAAGGGCCCAAGAGACCCAGTACTTC.

This clonotype was seen only a few times. The chain links TRBV12-3 or TRBV12-4 to TRBJ2-7; 11 bases are a match to TRBD2. The V gene end was trimmed by 4 bases and the J gene end by 6 bases; junction bases not matched to a gene: 2. The CDR3 spans 13 residues. The CDR3 bases are TGTGCCAGCAGTTCTGGGACTAGCGGCGAGCAGTACTTC. This translates into CASSSGTSGEQYF.

This clonotype has only a few counts. The J gene is TRBJ1-1, the V gene TRBV15; no definite D call. The CDR3 is 15 residues long. The V end was cut by 1 base, the J end by 0 bases, with 9 bases between. The germline V gene encodes CDR1 LNHNV and CDR2 YYDKDF (reference sequence). Here the CDR3 DNA reads TGTGCCACCAGCAGAGTCCGGTTTATGAACACTGAAGCTTTCTTT. Translation: CATSRVRFMNTEAFF.

V gene TRBV12-3 or TRBV12-4 combines with J gene TRBJ1-1; TRBD1 might be the D (6 bases). CDR3 length: 15 amino acids. Between the trimmed V and J ends, which lost 8 bases and 3 bases, there was a span of 19 bases. The CDR3 loop reads CASGRRTARYTEAFF. CDR3 DNA sequence: TGTGCCAGCGGACGGAGGACAGCCCGGTACACTGAAGCTTTCTTT.

This clonotype occurred many times. The J gene is TRBJ1-6, the V gene TRBV7-2; D is perhaps TRBD1 (5 bases). CDR3 size: 13 residues. V gave up 7 bases and J gave up 10 bases, with 14 bases separating them. Germline loops: CDR1 SGHTA, CDR2 FQGNSA. The CDR3 sequence: CASTWGGNSPLHF. CDR3 bases: TGTGCCAGCACCTGGGGGGGGAACTCACCCCTCCACTTT.

This chain links TRBV12-3 or TRBV12-4 with TRBJ1-4; possibly TRBD1 for D (6 bases). CDR3 length: 16 amino acids. V lost 6 bases to trimming and J lost 5 bases, with 19 bases between them. As DNA, the CDR3 is TGTGCCAGCAGCCCTACCTTGGGGGCGGGAAATGAAAAACTGTTTTTT. Protein: CASSPTLGAGNEKLFF.

This chain joins TRBV7-4 and TRBJ2-7; TRBD1 matches 8 bases. The length of the CDR3 is 15 residues. Losses at the gene ends were 5 bases for V and 5 bases for J; bases not matched to a gene: 11. Germline assignment: CDR1 SGHVT and CDR2 SQSDAQ. Here the CDR3 DNA reads TGTGCCAGCAGCATCCCAGGGGGCCCCCCCAACGAGCAGTACTTC. Amino acids: CASSIPGGPPNEQYF.

This clonotype was detected ten times or more. The chain carries TRBV28 and TRBJ2-7, with 8 bases that match TRBD2. The CDR3 covers 16 residues. Germline loops: CDR1 MDHEN, CDR2 SYDVKM. The V and J ends lost 2 bases and 7 bases, in that order; junction bases with no gene match: 13. CDR3 protein: CASSLNGLAGEGEQYF. CDR3 bases: TGTGCCAGCAGTTTAAACGGACTAGCCGGAGAGGGAGAGCAGTACTTC.

This clonotype has only a few counts. The genes are TRBV7-2 and TRBJ1-1, with 9 bases matching TRBD1. The CDR3 length is 14 residues. V trimming: 6 bases; J trimming: 1 base; junction bases outside the gene matches: 3. Per germline, CDR1 SGHTA and CDR2 FQGNSA. The CDR3: CASRTQGANTEAFF. The CDR3 nucleotides are TGTGCCAGCAGGACACAGGGGGCGAACACTGAAGCTTTCTTT.

This clonotype has a handful of counts. The V call is TRBV6-6, the J call TRBJ1-5; a weak D match, TRBD1 (6 bases). Germline CDR1 and CDR2: MNHNY and SVGAGI (reference sequence). The CDR3 runs to 17 residues. V was clipped by 4 bases and J by 0 bases, with 16 bases between them. The CDR3 nucleotides are TGTGCCAGCAGTTCTTTCCGGGACAAGTTTAGCAATCAGCCCCAGCATTTT. It encodes CASSSFRDKFSNQPQHF.

This chain uses TRBV7-8 with TRBJ2-3, with 11 positions matching TRBD2. The CDR3 is made up of 15 amino acids. Germline lookup yields CDR1 SGHVS and CDR2 FQNEAQ. With 6 bases clipped from V and 5 bases from J, the junction kept 7 bases outside the gene matches. The CDR3 DNA follows: TGTGCCAGCAGTTCTACTAGCGGGGGAGGAGATACGCAGTATTTT. It is translated as CASSSTSGGGDTQYF.

This clonotype was counted only a few times. The CDR3 coding sequence is TGTGCCAGCAAACTTGGGACAGACACCGGGGAGCTGTTTTTT. The encoded protein is CASKLGTDTGELFF. The rearrangement joins TRBV12-3 or TRBV12-4 to TRBJ2-2, with TRBD1 matching over 7 bases. The CDR3 is 14 residues long. After removal of 7 bases from V and 3 bases from J, the junction contained 5 bases not matched to a gene.

This clonotype is categorized as medium-sized. The gene calls are TRBV7-2 and TRBJ2-3; no clear D. The germline V and J ends were trimmed by 2 bases and 4 bases, with 4 bases remaining between them. The germline gives CDR1 SGHTA, CDR2 FQGNSA. This CDR3 contains 12 residues. The CDR3 here is CASSLSSDTQYF. The DNA of the CDR3 is TGTGCCAGCAGCTTATCCTCAGATACGCAGTATTTT. The variable domain in full, with the rest retrieved from reference TRBV7-2 and TRBJ2-3, is GAGVSQSPSNKVTEKGKDVELRCDPISGHTALYWYRQSLGQGLEFLIYFQGNSAPDKSGLPSDRFSAERTGGSVSTLTIQRTQQEDSAVYLCASSLSSDTQYFGPGTRLTVL.

On this clonotype itself: A read error is possible here, since a much larger clone lies one base away. V is TRBV6-5 and J is TRBJ2-3; TRBD2 matches 8 bases. V lost 8 bases to trimming and J lost 1 base; unmatched junction nucleotides: 8. This CDR3 comprises 15 residues. Germline V lookup: CDR1 MNHEY, CDR2 SVGAGI. This chain's CDR3 is CASGLIAGRTDTQYF. The CDR3 nucleotides read TGTGCCAGCGGTCTGATAGCGGGGCGCACAGATACGCAGTATTTT.

This clonotype occurred many times. The V and J genes are TRBV7-2 and TRBJ2-5; TRBD1 agrees at 7 bases. V shed 5 bases, J shed 5 bases, and the junction held 11 bases outside the gene matches. Germline CDR1 SGHTA, CDR2 FQGNSA. This CDR3 has 15 residues. DNA of the CDR3: TGTGCCAGCAGCCCGCCGGGACAGATTCAGGAGACCCAGTACTTC. Protein product: CASSPPGQIQETQYF. The complete variable domain, with remaining parts taken from reference TRBV7-2 and TRBJ2-5, reads GAGVSQSPSNKVTEKGKDVELRCDPISGHTALYWYRQSLGQGLEFLIYFQGNSAPDKSGLPSDRFSAERTGGSVSTLTIQRTQQEDSAVYLCASSPPGQIQETQYFGPGTRLLVL.

This clonotype was counted a few times. At one end, the junction sequence differs from germline, possibly due to a read error. This chain joins TRBV19 and TRBJ1-2, with 7 bases fitting TRBD1. CDR3 length: 17 residues. Germline lookup yields CDR1 LNHDA and CDR2 SQIVND (reference sequence). CDR3 region: CASRRGPDVPWEYVYTF. CDR3 bases: TGTGCCAGTAGAAGGGGGCCTGACGTCCCCTGGGAATATGTCTACACCTTC.

This chain uses TRBV7-2 with TRBJ1-4; 8 bases are a match to TRBD1. CDR1 and CDR2 from the germline V gene are SGHTA and FQGNSA. CDR3 length: 15 residues. J gave up 8 bases and V 2 bases, and 7 bases lay outside the gene matches. The CDR3 DNA follows: TGTGCCAGCAGCTTATTTGGACAGGGTAGCGAAAAACTGTTTTTT. This gives the protein CASSLFGQGSEKLFF. Full variable domain (outside the CDR3, taken from reference TRBV7-2 and TRBJ1-4): GAGVSQSPSNKVTEKGKDVELRCDPISGHTALYWYRQSLGQGLEFLIYFQGNSAPDKSGLPSDRFSAERTGGSVSTLTIQRTQQEDSAVYLCASSLFGQGSEKLFFGSGTQLSVL.

This chain joins TRBV12-3 or TRBV12-4 and TRBJ2-7; unclear D gene. The V gene lost 5 bases and the J gene lost 7 bases, with 12 bases spanning the gap. The length of the CDR3 is 12 residues. CDR3 DNA sequence: TGTGCCAGCAGTGTTGATCCCCGGGAGCAGTACTTC. Encoded protein: CASSVDPREQYF.